One and the same sample provided the 25 T cell receptor beta chains below, sequenced in a study of T cell responses to AZD1222 COVID-19 vaccine. Sequencing was performed with immunoSEQ multiplex PCR; in TCRdb, only in-frame clones are kept and a portion is missing. This table has some 150,000 clones, about 85% appearing once. Sequencing used peripheral blood, obtained after recovery from COVID-19. Receptor source: an adult who had recovered from COVID-19.

In DNA, the CDR3 is TGTGCCAGCAGTGACGGGGGAATATTGACCCAGTACTTC. Amino acids: CASSDGGILTQYF. The chain uses TRBV2 and TRBJ2-5; a possible D gene is TRBD2 (6 bases). V was shortened by 3 bases and J by 7 bases, with 12 bases between the two germline ends. CDR1 SNHLY and CDR2 FYNNEI come from the germline V gene. The CDR3 totals 13 residues.

The CDR3 DNA sequence: TGTGCCAGCACCTTTGCGGGTATTGCCGGGGAGCTGTTTTTT. It encodes CASTFAGIAGELFF. V is TRBV27 and J is TRBJ2-2, with D possibly being TRBD2 (5 bases). V was pared by 7 bases and J by 6 bases, with 15 bases between. The CDR3 runs to 14 residues. Germline V CDR1 and CDR2: MNHEY, SMNVEV (reference sequence).

The CDR3 DNA follows: TGCAGCGTTGACGTGGGCGGGAGGGCCGGCGAGCAGTACTTC. This gives the protein CSVDVGGRAGEQYF. The rearrangement joins TRBV29-1 to TRBJ2-7; 9 positions agree with TRBD2. Germline loops: CDR1 SQVTM, CDR2 ANQGSEA. V shed 3 bases, J shed 6 bases, and the junction held 9 bases outside the gene matches. The CDR3 spans 14 residues.

This chain connects TRBV2 to TRBJ1-3, with D tentatively TRBD1 (5 bases). CDR1 and CDR2 from the germline V gene are SNHLY and FYNNEI. V was cut by 6 bases and J by 0 bases, with 12 bases left in between. This CDR3 is built from 15 residues. The CDR3 sequence is CASRLGGVSGNTIYF. The CDR3 DNA follows: TGTGCCAGCAGGTTGGGAGGGGTCTCTGGAAACACCATATATTTT.

The chain is built from TRBV4-3 and TRBJ1-4; D possibly corresponds to TRBD1 (5 bases). Looked up from germline, CDR1 is LGHNA and CDR2 is YSLEER. Trimming pared 1 base from V and 8 bases from J, leaving 17 bases between. The CDR3 consists of 16 residues. The CDR3 region is CASSQGPGTLGEKLFF. The DNA of the CDR3 is TGCGCCAGCAGCCAAGGACCAGGGACCCTAGGAGAAAAACTGTTTTTT.

This clone came up once. The chain combines TRBV5-6 with TRBJ1-3; D not resolved. Germline assignment: CDR1 SGHDT and CDR2 YYEEEE. V was trimmed by 0 bases and J by 1 base, leaving 14 bases between them. This CDR3 spans 17 amino acids. Here the CDR3 reads CASSLGLRPLSGNTIYF. The DNA of the CDR3 is TGTGCCAGCAGCTTGGGTCTCAGGCCCCTGTCTGGAAACACCATATATTTT.

The chain uses TRBV27 and TRBJ2-2; weak D call: TRBD2 (6 bases). The CDR3 spans 16 residues. In germline, CDR1 is MNHEY, CDR2 SMNVEV (reference sequence). The V gene lost 4 bases and the J gene lost 3 bases, with 15 bases spanning the gap. The CDR3 coding sequence is TGTGCCAGCAGTTGGTGGCTAGCGACCCACACCGGGGAGCTGTTTTTT. Translating gives CASSWWLATHTGELFF.

The V and J genes are TRBV2 and TRBJ1-5; D ambiguous. The CDR3 is 12 residues long. CDR1 is SNHLY and CDR2 is FYNNEI in the germline V gene. V lost 6 bases and J 7 bases, leaving 10 bases between the germline ends. CDR3: CASREGAQPQHF. The DNA for the CDR3 is TGTGCCAGCAGGGAGGGCGCCCAGCCCCAGCATTTT.

The chain couples TRBV6-1 to TRBJ1-2; D might be TRBD1 (6 bases). V was trimmed by 1 base and J by 2 bases, leaving 17 bases between them. The CDR3 totals 17 residues. In germline, CDR1 is MNHNS, CDR2 SASEGT. CDR3 bases: TGTGCCAGCAGTGAAGAGAGGGGAGGGGGGTTGAACTATGGCTACACCTTC. Translating gives CASSEERGGGLNYGYTF.

V and J are TRBV29-1 and TRBJ2-7, with D perhaps TRBD2 (6 bases). V was shortened by 4 bases and J by 4 bases, with 14 bases between the two germline ends. CDR3 size: 13 residues. Germline V gene sequence: CDR1 SQVTM, CDR2 ANQGSEA. For the CDR3, the DNA is TGCAGCGTTGTGGGGACTGCTCAATACGAGCAGTACTTC. It translates to CSVVGTAQYEQYF.

V usage is TRBV2 and J usage is TRBJ1-6, with D maybe TRBD1 (5 bases). This CDR3 is 13 amino acids long. Germline V gene sequence: CDR1 SNHLY, CDR2 FYNNEI. V was clipped by 6 bases and J by 7 bases, with 10 bases between them. The CDR3, as DNA: TGTGCCAGCAGGGGGGATTCAAATTCACCCCTCCACTTT. It translates to CASRGDSNSPLHF.

This clone has just one count. This rearrangement joins TRBV12-5 to TRBJ2-5, with D tentatively TRBD2 (5 bases). CDR1 LGHNT and CDR2 FRNRAP come from the germline V gene. Trimming left V 2 bases short and J 5 bases short, with 9 bases between. The CDR3 has 13 residues. The chain's CDR3 is CASGLRGKETQYF. In DNA form, the CDR3 reads TGTGCTAGTGGTTTGAGAGGGAAGGAGACCCAGTACTTC.

CDR3 sequence: CASSLSARDYQPQHF. CDR3 sequence (DNA): TGTGCCAGCAGTTTATCGGCACGGGATTATCAGCCCCAGCATTTT. The chain combines TRBV27 with TRBJ1-5; D uncertain. Trimming left V 0 bases short and J 5 bases short, with 11 bases between. Germline loops: CDR1 MNHEY, CDR2 SMNVEV (reference sequence). CDR3 size: 15 residues.

The chain recombines TRBV7-6 with TRBJ1-5, with D unclear. Looked up from germline, CDR1 is SGHVS and CDR2 is FNYEAQ. This CDR3 region has 13 residues. Trimming removed 2 bases from V and 4 bases from J, with 6 bases in between. The CDR3 bases are TGTGCCAGCAGCTTATCAAGAAATCAGCCCCAGCATTTT. The encoded protein is CASSLSRNQPQHF.

This chain uses TRBV19 with TRBJ2-1; the match to TRBD2 covers 7 bases. From germline, CDR1 is LNHDA and CDR2 SQIVND (reference sequence). The CDR3 consists of 14 residues. V was clipped by 7 bases and J by 4 bases; unmatched bases: 7. Here the CDR3 DNA reads TGTGCCAGTAAGGGCGAGCGGGATTACAATGAGCAGTTCTTC. It is translated as CASKGERDYNEQFF.

V is TRBV2 and J is TRBJ1-6; D uncertain. Trimming left V 10 bases short and J 0 bases short, with 13 bases between. The CDR3 runs 15 residues. The germline V gene encodes CDR1 SNHLY and CDR2 FYNNEI. CDR3 sequence: CAIRSTGSYNSPLHF. CDR3 DNA sequence: TGTGCCATCCGTTCGACGGGCTCCTATAATTCACCCCTCCACTTT. Drawing the rest from reference TRBV2 and TRBJ1-6, the complete variable domain is EPEVTQTPSHQVTQMGQEVILRCVPISNHLYFYWYRQILGQKVEFLVSFYNNEISEKSEIFDDQFSVERPDGSNFTLKIRSTKLEDSAMYFCAIRSTGSYNSPLHFGNGTRLTVT.

V is TRBV29-1 and J is TRBJ2-3, with D tentatively TRBD1 or TRBD2 (5 bases each). Trimming stripped 6 bases from V and 6 bases from J, with 13 bases between. Germline loops: CDR1 SQVTM, CDR2 ANQGSEA. The CDR3 has 12 residues. CDR3 sequence: CSVGPSGDTQYF. In nucleotides, the CDR3 is TGCAGCGTGGGACCTTCGGGGGATACGCAGTATTTT.

The V gene is TRBV7-9, the J gene TRBJ1-2; D perhaps matches TRBD1 (6 bases). The CDR3 runs to 14 residues. V was clipped by 1 base and J by 6 bases, with 12 bases between them. CDR1 is SEHNR, CDR2 FQNEAQ, per germline (reference sequence). The DNA of the CDR3 is TGTGCCAGCAGCTTAGGCCCACAGGGAGATGGCTACACCTTC. Translating it yields CASSLGPQGDGYTF.

V usage is TRBV5-6 and J usage is TRBJ1-1; D remains ambiguous. Trimming took off 8 bases at V and 0 bases at J, with 11 bases between the two ends. The CDR3 is 13 amino acids. Germline assignment: CDR1 SGHDT and CDR2 YYEEEE. As DNA, the CDR3 is TGTGCCAGTCTTAAACAGATGAACACTGAAGCTTTCTTT. This translates into CASLKQMNTEAFF. Full variable domain (missing parts from reference TRBV5-6 and TRBJ1-1): DAGVTQSPTHLIKTRGQQVTLRCSPKSGHDTVSWYQQALGQGPQFIFQYYEEEERQRGNFPDRFSGHQFPNYSSELNVNALLLGDSALYLCASLKQMNTEAFFGQGTRLTVV.

V usage is TRBV7-8 and J usage is TRBJ1-2; 7 nucleotides match TRBD1. Unmatched junction bases numbered 13, after V lost 5 bases and J lost 7 bases. This CDR3 region has 15 residues. From germline, CDR1 is SGHVS and CDR2 FQNEAQ. CDR3 protein: CASSRYDRVYGGYTF. The CDR3 nucleotides are TGTGCCAGCAGCCGTTACGACAGGGTTTACGGTGGCTACACCTTC. Full variable domain (remainder filled in from reference TRBV7-8 and TRBJ1-2): GAGVSQSPRYKVAKRGQDVALRCDPISGHVSLFWYQQALGQGPEFLTYFQNEAQLDKSGLPSDRFFAERPEGSVSTLKIQRTQQEDSAVYLCASSRYDRVYGGYTFGSGTRLTVV.

The rearrangement links TRBV6-5 to TRBJ1-2; TRBD1 might be the D (6 bases). This CDR3 contains 15 residues. Germline CDR1 MNHEY, CDR2 SVGAGI. With 6 bases removed from V and 4 bases from J, the gap between germline ends came to 18 bases. Written as DNA, the CDR3 is TGTGCCAGCAGGGATACAGGGAGAGGGACCTATGGCTACACCTTC. This sequence encodes CASRDTGRGTYGYTF.

The genes are TRBV5-4 and TRBJ1-3; weak D call: TRBD1 (5 bases). The V gene's germline CDR1 is SGHNT and CDR2 YYREEE (reference sequence). The V end was cut by 3 bases, the J end by 0 bases, with 7 bases between. The CDR3 consists of 14 residues. CDR3 bases: TGTGCCAGCAGCTCCAGGGACTCTGGAAACACCATATATTTT. It is translated as CASSSRDSGNTIYF.

V is TRBV19 and J is TRBJ1-4; no clear D gene. From germline, CDR1 is LNHDA and CDR2 SQIVND (reference sequence). V was shortened by 6 bases and J by 0 bases, with 11 bases between the two germline ends. The CDR3 sequence is 15 residues long. CDR3 bases: TGTGCCAGTAGGTTTGTTGACTCAACTAATGAAAAACTGTTTTTT. This gives the protein CASRFVDSTNEKLFF. The full variable domain, in which reference TRBV19 and TRBJ1-4 provide the parts outside the CDR3, is DGGITQSPKYLFRKEGQNVTLSCEQNLNHDAMYWYRQDPGQGLRLIYYSQIVNDFQKGDIAEGYSVSREKKESFPLTVTSAQKNPTAFYLCASRFVDSTNEKLFFGSGTQLSVL.

The CDR3 here is CASSPAGNQPQHF. The DNA for the CDR3 is TGTGCCAGCAGCCCAGCCGGTAATCAGCCCCAGCATTTT. The chain uses TRBV9 and TRBJ1-5; no firm D call. The CDR3 loop spans 13 amino acids. V lost 4 bases, J lost 4 bases, and 9 bases lay in between. Germline V gene sequence: CDR1 SGDLS, CDR2 YYNGEE.

The rearrangement links TRBV6-5 to TRBJ2-2; either TRBD1 or TRBD2 may supply D (5 bases each). The CDR3 length is 14 residues. Trimming took off 6 bases at V and 6 bases at J, with 14 bases between the two ends. Germline values: CDR1 MNHEY, CDR2 SVGAGI. The CDR3 region has the DNA TGTGCCAGCAGCCCAACCTTGGGGGCCGGGGAGCTGTTTTTT. The encoded protein is CASSPTLGAGELFF.